The 27 T cell receptor beta chains in this list originate from one sample, sequenced in a study of metastatic and nonmetastatic thyroid tumors. There were no patients who had received any treatment before thyroid surgery. TCRdb re-analyzed the PCR reads using MiXCR. The sample holds around 40,000 clones, about 18% seen once. The specimen was blood. The receptors were sampled from a male donor with papillary thyroid cancer or a benign thyroid nodule (not recorded which). Some clones in this sample may be carry-over from other donors' samples.

There are many counts of this clone. The CDR3 reads CASSPGTGGFADTQYF. In DNA, the CDR3 is TGTGCCAGCAGCCCCGGGACAGGGGGTTTCGCAGATACGCAGTATTTT. The V and J genes are TRBV4-2 and TRBJ2-3; 11 nucleotides agree with TRBD1. V lost 4 bases and J lost 4; bases outside the gene matches: 7. CDR3 length equals 16 residues. Germline CDR1 LGHNA, CDR2 YNFKEQ.

By share of the sample, this clone is medium-sized. The chain combines TRBV12-3 or TRBV12-4 with TRBJ2-1, with 7 bases lining up with TRBD1. This CDR3 region has 14 residues. V was pared by 6 bases and J by 8 bases, with 10 bases of the junction left unmatched. The CDR3 region is CASRRETGVDEQFF. The CDR3 DNA is TGTGCCAGCAGAAGAGAAACAGGGGTCGATGAGCAGTTCTTC.

In its sample, this clone was seen a few times. V usage is TRBV10-3 and J usage is TRBJ1-2; D gene unclear. V was clipped by 4 bases and J by 6 bases, with 12 bases between them. CDR3 length: 13 residues. Germline-derived CDR1 and CDR2 are ENHRY and SYGVKD. The CDR3 region is CAISGTPDHGYTF. The CDR3 nucleotides are TGTGCCATCAGTGGGACCCCGGACCATGGCTACACCTTC.

This clone was detected ten times or more. The chain employs TRBV19 and TRBJ1-1, with D uncertain. The ends were cut back, 9 bases at V and 7 bases at J, with 12 bases in the middle. The germline CDR1 and CDR2 sequences are LNHDA and SQIVND (reference sequence). The CDR3 has 11 amino acids. In DNA form, the CDR3 reads TGTGCCAGCCACGCCTTCGGTGAAGCTTTCTTT. Residues: CASHAFGEAFF.

This clone was picked up many times. The genes are TRBV29-1 and TRBJ2-2, with 7 bases identical to TRBD2. The CDR3 loop spans 14 amino acids. CDR1 and CDR2 from the germline V gene are SQVTM and ANQGSEA. V trimming: 6 bases; J trimming: 3 bases; junction bases outside the gene matches: 7. The CDR3 DNA is TGCAGCGTGGGGGAGGGACTCTACACCGGGGAGCTGTTTTTT. Amino acids: CSVGEGLYTGELFF.

This chain connects TRBV12-3 or TRBV12-4 to TRBJ2-2; no reliable D call. V lost 6 bases to trimming and J lost 0 bases, with 11 bases between them. There are 15 residues in the CDR3. Here the CDR3 DNA reads TGTGCCAGCAGCCTCCTCGGGTCGAACACCGGGGAGCTGTTTTTT. Translation gives CASSLLGSNTGELFF.

This clone was picked up many times. V and J are TRBV12-5 and TRBJ2-3; either TRBD1 or TRBD2 may fit D (7 bases each). There are 14 residues in the CDR3. The V and J ends lost 9 bases and 1 base respectively, with 14 bases between them. Germline CDR1 is LGHNT and CDR2 is FRNRAP. The CDR3 loop is CASIRGGRTDTQYF. In nucleotides, the CDR3 is TGTGCTAGCATCAGGGGGGGTCGCACAGATACGCAGTATTTT.

About this clone: This may arise from a read error, as a much more abundant clone is one base away. At the DNA level, this CDR3 is encoded by other sequences in the same sample as well. The J gene is TRBJ2-2, the V gene TRBV5-6, with D perhaps given as TRBD1 or TRBD2 (5 bases each). The germline V gene encodes CDR1 SGHDT and CDR2 YYEEEE. The CDR3 is made up of 15 amino acids. The CDR3 DNA reads TGTGCCAGCAGGAGGTCAGTAACCCGGGACGGGGAGCTGTTCTTT. Residues: CASRRSVTRDGELFF.

This clone turned up a few times. The chain has TRBV6-1 and TRBJ2-7; no clear D. Trimming left V 8 bases short and J 3 bases short, with 17 bases between. The CDR3 length is 14 residues. Germline CDR1 and CDR2: MNHNS and SASEGT. CDR3 nucleotide sequence: TGTGCCAGCGCCGAAACCCAAGGAATCTACGAGCAGTACTTC. It yields the protein CASAETQGIYEQYF.

This clone was recorded many times. The V and J genes are TRBV28 and TRBJ2-7, with 8 nucleotides matching TRBD1. Unmatched junction bases numbered 6, after V lost 6 bases and J lost 2 bases. CDR3 length equals 14 residues. Germline CDR1 is MDHEN and CDR2 is SYDVKM. The CDR3 is CASRGGQGTYEQYF. CDR3 sequence (DNA): TGTGCCAGCAGAGGAGGACAGGGCACCTACGAGCAGTACTTC.

This clone has at least ten counts. The genes are TRBV6-1 and TRBJ1-6; TRBD1 might be the D (5 bases). V lost 5 bases and J 5 bases, leaving 16 bases between the germline ends. Germline CDR1 and CDR2: MNHNS and SASEGT. This CDR3 is built from 16 residues. CDR3 DNA: TGTGCCAGCAGTCCTACCTCGACAGTGAATAATTCACCCCTCCACTTT. Its translation is CASSPTSTVNNSPLHF.

There are many counts of this clone. DNA for the CDR3: TGTGCCAGCAGGACGGACAGGTGGGGAGAGACCCAGTACTTC. It is translated as CASRTDRWGETQYF. The chain couples TRBV6-1 to TRBJ2-5; TRBD1 matches at 7 bases. The CDR3 sequence is 14 residues long. V dropped 6 bases and J dropped 4; count of bases not matched to a gene: 8. CDR1 is MNHNS, CDR2 SASEGT, per germline.

Of note for this clone: Since no conserved phenylalanine or tryptophan closes the CDR3, a read error is the likely cause. The gene calls are TRBV6-1 and TRBJ2-3; maybe TRBD2 (5 bases). The CDR3 covers 13 residues. Germline V gene lookup returns CDR1 MNHNS and CDR2 SASEGT. With 9 bases removed from V and 6 bases from J, the gap between germline ends came to 16 bases. CDR3 nucleotide sequence: TGTGCCAGATGCTACAGCGGTGGTGATACGCAGTATTCT. Amino acid sequence: CARCYSGGDTQYS.

The V gene is TRBV11-2, the J gene TRBJ2-7, with TRBD2 identical over 7 bases. J gave up 2 bases and V 7 bases, and 11 bases lay outside the gene matches. The CDR3 loop spans 15 amino acids. CDR1 is SGHAT, CDR2 FQNNGV, per germline. The CDR3 reads CASTPVGGITYEQYF. CDR3 in DNA: TGTGCCAGCACCCCCGTCGGGGGGATCACCTACGAGCAGTACTTC.

This clone was recorded at least ten times. This rearrangement joins TRBV6-1 to TRBJ1-6; 10 positions match TRBD1. The CDR3 has 16 amino acids. Trimming took 3 bases from V and 8 from J; bases not matched to a gene: 7. Germline CDR1 and CDR2: MNHNS and SASEGT. CDR3 coding DNA: TGTGCCAGCAGTGATCCGGGACAGGGGATTTATTCACCCCTCCACTTT. This gives the protein CASSDPGQGIYSPLHF.

This clone occurred once. The chain joins TRBV4-2 to TRBJ2-1; perhaps D is TRBD1 or TRBD2 (7 bases each). The length of the CDR3 is 16 residues. Germline-derived CDR1 and CDR2 are LGHNA and YNFKEQ. V was shortened by 0 bases and J by 7 bases, with 16 bases between the two germline ends. The CDR3 loop is CASSQDVWQGGNEQFF. The CDR3 DNA sequence: TGTGCCAGCAGCCAAGATGTCTGGCAGGGGGGGAATGAGCAGTTCTTC.

This clone has a count of ten or more. This chain connects TRBV6-4 to TRBJ2-3, with TRBD2 matching 9 bases. CDR3 length: 15 amino acids. With 6 bases clipped from V and 0 bases from J, the junction kept 4 bases outside the gene matches. Looked up from germline, CDR1 is MRHNA and CDR2 is SNTAGT. The CDR3 DNA sequence: TGTGCCAGCAGCGAAGCGGGGGGCAGCACAGATACGCAGTATTTT. It is translated as CASSEAGGSTDTQYF.

This clone was seen repeatedly, ten times or more. J is TRBJ2-3 and V is TRBV10-3, with a weak D call TRBD1 (8 bases). In germline, CDR1 is ENHRY, CDR2 SYGVKD. V lost 6 bases and J 2 bases, leaving 15 bases between the germline ends. The CDR3 sequence is 15 residues long. For the CDR3, the DNA is TGTGCCATCAGACAGGGGGGGTTTGCCACAGATACGCAGTATTTT. Translation gives CAIRQGGFATDTQYF.

This clone was counted many times. The chain uses TRBV30 and TRBJ1-2; D perhaps matches TRBD1 (5 bases). V was trimmed by 5 bases and J by 4 bases, leaving 11 bases between them. The germline gives CDR1 GTSNPN, CDR2 SVGIG (reference sequence). CDR3 length equals 12 residues. CDR3 amino acids: CAWGAGIYGYTF. The CDR3 DNA reads TGTGCCTGGGGGGCAGGGATCTATGGCTACACCTTC.

This clone was found many times. V is TRBV20-1 and J is TRBJ2-3; D gene unclear. The germline V gene has CDR1 DFQATT and CDR2 SNEGSKA (reference sequence). The CDR3 runs 16 residues. This CDR3 is CNAPSPQRPSTDTQYF. CDR3 bases: TGCAATGCCCCTTCACCTCAACGGCCTAGCACAGATACGCAGTATTTT.

This clone was counted only a few times. The gene calls are TRBV5-4 and TRBJ2-5; 11 bases agree with TRBD1. Germline V gene lookup returns CDR1 SGHNT and CDR2 YYREEE (reference sequence). CDR3 length: 14 amino acids. Germline trimming cut 3 bases from V and 4 bases from J; bases unmatched to any gene: 2. CDR3 nucleotide sequence: TGTGCCAGCAGCTGGGACAGGGGGGGAGAGACCCAGTACTTC. Its translation is CASSWDRGGETQYF.

This clone was counted many times. CDR3 amino acids: CASSPRPGSEAFF. The CDR3 nucleotides read TGTGCCAGCAGCCCCCGACCGGGAAGTGAAGCTTTCTTT. The chain is built from TRBV14 and TRBJ1-1; D remains ambiguous. V was cut by 4 bases and J by 7 bases, with 13 bases left in between. The CDR3 has 13 residues. Germline V gene sequence: CDR1 SGHDN, CDR2 FVKESK.

This clone was observed many times. The V gene is TRBV5-6, the J gene TRBJ1-1, with D hard to call. Trimming removed 6 bases from V and 3 bases from J, with 15 bases in between. CDR1 SGHDT and CDR2 YYEEEE come from the germline V gene. The length of the CDR3 is 14 residues. CDR3 coding DNA: TGTGCCAGCACCCGCCCCGGGGTCGACACTGAAGCTTTCTTT. This encodes CASTRPGVDTEAFF.

In regard to this clone: One end of the junction varies from germline; a read error may be responsible. Other DNA sequences in the sample encode the same CDR3. The gene calls are TRBV11-3 and TRBJ2-7; a weak D match, TRBD1 (5 bases). In germline, CDR1 is SGHNT, CDR2 YENEEA. This CDR3 region has 12 residues. CDR3 nucleotide sequence: TGTGCCAGTAGCTTACAAACAGGTCGGAGCGACTTC. Residues: CASSLQTGRSDF.

This clone has ten or more counts. The rearrangement uses TRBV27 and TRBJ2-3; D uncertain. Germline V gene sequence: CDR1 MNHEY, CDR2 SMNVEV (reference sequence). The CDR3 length is 14 residues. Trimming left V 2 bases short and J 0 bases short, with 6 bases between. CDR3 DNA sequence: TGTGCCAGCAGTTTAGCCAGTAGCACAGATACGCAGTATTTT. It specifies CASSLASSTDTQYF.

In its sample, this clone was seen many times. The rearrangement joins TRBV12-5 to TRBJ2-7; 11 bases match TRBD2. The CDR3 sequence is 16 residues long. V shed 7 bases and J 1 base; nucleotides not matched to a gene: 9. Germline CDR1 is LGHNT and CDR2 is FRNRAP. In nucleotides, the CDR3 is TGTGCTAGTGTTGGGACTAGCGGCTACCGGTCCTACGAGCAGTACTTC. It specifies CASVGTSGYRSYEQYF.

This clone was seen ten or more times. This chain uses TRBV10-1 with TRBJ2-1, with D unclear. The CDR3 runs to 14 residues. Trimming stripped 4 bases from V and 4 bases from J, with 11 bases between. Germline V gene sequence: CDR1 WNHNN, CDR2 SYGVQD (reference sequence). The CDR3 nucleotides read TGCGCCAGCAGTGGAGGAGCAATGTACAATGAGCAGTTCTTC. Its protein product is CASSGGAMYNEQFF.